The clone carrying this T cell receptor (beta chain) showed up just a few times. Antigen: not known. V lost 4 bases to trimming and J lost 0 bases; unmatched junction nucleotides: 8. Germline assignment: CDR1 SEHNR and CDR2 FQNEAQ (reference sequence). The CDR3 runs 17 residues. The data were taken from a study of human T cells and chemical hapten exposure. Looking at the study overall: Per-sample TCR yield variation was attributed mainly to small pooled library volume differences.

As for time point: healthy volunteer bleed at 2 weeks. RNA extraction used unfractionated whole blood as the source of total RNA. The library attached unique molecular identifiers to individual cDNA molecules. TCRdb re-analysed the RACE reads in MiXCR, keeping a single row per CDR3 protein. Of roughly 130,000 distinct CDR3 sequences listed, roughly 9% were seen once; the top ten hold about 1.8%. Notes on the study in general: Following DPC sensitization, TCRs present above 1 in 1000 frequency showed no change.

This clonotype was sampled from a male donor in good health. Some clones in this sample may be carry-over from other donors' samples. V is TRBV7-9 and J is TRBJ1-2; 10 nucleotides line up with TRBD1. The specimen was whole blood. This CDR3 is CASSSGQGVQANYGYTF. DNA of the CDR3: TGTGCCAGCAGCTCTGGACAGGGGGTTCAAGCTAACTATGGCTACACCTTC.